Listed below are T cell receptor beta chains from one sample, sequenced in a study of T cells in severe cutaneous drug reactions. Using the multiplex PCR reads, TCRdb records one entry per CDR3 protein without DNA. This table lists 21,000 or so distinct CDR3 sequences. The sequenced material came from PBMCs. These TCRs come from a human donor with toxic epidermal necrolysis, a severe cutaneous drug reaction. Both conserved end residues are part of each CDR3. Clone sizes are given selectively: once, few, many, or a class where the clone is expanded.

CDR3 protein: CASSLGLAGGPMETQYF
J gene: TRBJ2-5
V gene: TRBV12-3/TRBV12-4
clone size: .

CDR3 protein: CASSSRQGASTDTQYF
J gene: TRBJ2-3
V gene: TRBV7-8
clone size: .

CDR3 protein: CASSSGQGSNTGELFF
J gene: TRBJ2-2
V gene: TRBV6-5
clone size: .

CDR3 protein: CSASSGSVYEQYF
J gene: TRBJ2-7
V gene: TRBV20-1
clone size: .

CDR3 protein: CASSPMGRETQYF
J gene: TRBJ2-5
V gene: TRBV12-3/TRBV12-4
clone size: .

CDR3 protein: CASSFGQVKYEQYF
J gene: TRBJ2-7
V gene: TRBV11-1
clone size: medium-sized

CDR3 protein: CASSAGVYTEAFF
J gene: TRBJ1-1
V gene: TRBV14
clone size: .

CDR3 protein: CASSNSGISEQYF
J gene: TRBJ2-7
V gene: TRBV6-2/TRBV6-3
clone size: medium-sized

CDR3 protein: CATSDVAGDTDTQYF
J gene: TRBJ2-3
V gene: TRBV24-1
clone size: .

CDR3 protein: CASRNSGSSYNEQFF
J gene: TRBJ2-1
V gene: TRBV6-2/TRBV6-3
clone size: medium-sized